Listed below are T cell receptor beta chains from one sample, sequenced in a study of cytomegalovirus exposure and HLA in healthy donors. Clones were sequenced by immunoSEQ multiplex PCR, and TCRdb holds only the in-frame ones, with some missing. The data show 150,000 to 200,000 clones, about four fifths seen once. Material: PBMCs. These TCRs come from a man between 18 and 29 years old in good health and CMV-seronegative. CDR3s include the opening cysteine and the closing phenylalanine or tryptophan. The order of the fields is V gene, J gene, CDR3 protein.

v_call: TRBV7-6; j_call: TRBJ2-1; cdr3_aa: CASSLDPGNEQFF
v_call: TRBV7-9; j_call: TRBJ2-7; cdr3_aa: CSSSWDRGPTYEQYF
v_call: TRBV19; j_call: TRBJ1-2; cdr3_aa: CASSVTGGNGYTF
v_call: TRBV7-9; j_call: TRBJ2-1; cdr3_aa: CASSLSGGHNEQFF
v_call: TRBV28; j_call: TRBJ2-7; cdr3_aa: CASSSGSPYEQYF
v_call: TRBV4-2; j_call: TRBJ2-1; cdr3_aa: CASSQDYSGTAYNEQFF
v_call: TRBV4-1; j_call: TRBJ1-1; cdr3_aa: CASSQMIVNTEAFF
v_call: TRBV2; j_call: TRBJ2-3; cdr3_aa: CASIQGAGGPSTDTQYF
v_call: TRBV19; j_call: TRBJ1-5; cdr3_aa: CASRGSGTGNQPQHF
v_call: TRBV10-3; j_call: TRBJ2-3; cdr3_aa: CAISGDTTDTQYF
v_call: TRBV4-3; j_call: TRBJ2-7; cdr3_aa: CASSVDREQTYEQYF
v_call: TRBV7-3; j_call: TRBJ2-1; cdr3_aa: CASSLIAGASKNEQFF
v_call: TRBV5-6; j_call: TRBJ2-3; cdr3_aa: CASSLFLAGVTDTQYF
v_call: TRBV30; j_call: TRBJ1-3; cdr3_aa: CAWSVNSGNTIYF
v_call: TRBV9; j_call: TRBJ1-5; cdr3_aa: CASSPGTGANQPQHF
v_call: TRBV2; j_call: TRBJ2-7; cdr3_aa: CASTPGRGRDEQYF
v_call: TRBV11-2; j_call: TRBJ1-2; cdr3_aa: CASSPLPDRGGPNYGYTF
v_call: TRBV4-1; j_call: TRBJ1-5; cdr3_aa: CASSQAGPNQPQHF
v_call: TRBV7-6; j_call: TRBJ2-1; cdr3_aa: CASSLAVRASGSSYNEQFF
v_call: TRBV14; j_call: TRBJ1-1; cdr3_aa: CASSHPRQGQAFF
v_call: TRBV25-1; j_call: TRBJ2-3; cdr3_aa: CASSEYGGGPTDTQYF
v_call: TRBV19; j_call: TRBJ2-1; cdr3_aa: CASSIGTSGRNEQFF
v_call: TRBV19; j_call: TRBJ1-5; cdr3_aa: CASSPGGRRNQPQHF
v_call: TRBV18; j_call: TRBJ1-6; cdr3_aa: CASSPRDRDNSPLHF
v_call: TRBV4-3; j_call: TRBJ2-1; cdr3_aa: CASSQDTEQFF
v_call: TRBV2; j_call: TRBJ1-4; cdr3_aa: CASSVSVPDEKLFF
v_call: TRBV19; j_call: TRBJ2-1; cdr3_aa: CASSIRTGGGYNEQFF
v_call: TRBV28; j_call: TRBJ2-5; cdr3_aa: CASSNSGTGRETQYF
v_call: TRBV13; j_call: TRBJ2-7; cdr3_aa: CASRRKGQGSSYEQYF
v_call: TRBV21-1; j_call: TRBJ1-1; cdr3_aa: CASSKGGEAGDVNTEAFF
v_call: TRBV5-4; j_call: TRBJ2-3; cdr3_aa: CASSRRLAGVQDTQYF
v_call: TRBV11-3; j_call: TRBJ2-5; cdr3_aa: CASSRGSFEGETQYF
v_call: TRBV6-1; j_call: TRBJ2-7; cdr3_aa: CASSEGTGPEQYF
v_call: TRBV6-5; j_call: TRBJ2-7; cdr3_aa: CASSFQGAGYEQYF
v_call: TRBV5-1; j_call: TRBJ2-2; cdr3_aa: CASSWQTGELFF
v_call: TRBV30; j_call: TRBJ2-2; cdr3_aa: CAWSAFDGGIFTGELFF
v_call: TRBV5-1; j_call: TRBJ2-1; cdr3_aa: CASTLGRDLYNEQFF
v_call: TRBV10-3; j_call: TRBJ1-5; cdr3_aa: CATAGTGQEPQHF
v_call: TRBV5-1; j_call: TRBJ2-7; cdr3_aa: CASSHLGGAYEQYF
v_call: TRBV9; j_call: TRBJ2-3; cdr3_aa: CASSARAGGQGDTQYF
v_call: TRBV28; j_call: TRBJ1-5; cdr3_aa: CASSWAAGNQPQHF
v_call: TRBV4-3; j_call: TRBJ2-5; cdr3_aa: CASSLSLAGGYQETQYF
v_call: TRBV7-8; j_call: TRBJ2-5; cdr3_aa: CASSSWGLGGVGETQYF
v_call: TRBV28; j_call: TRBJ1-5; cdr3_aa: CASSPLRVRNQPQHF
v_call: TRBV6-5; j_call: TRBJ2-7; cdr3_aa: CASSLSSYEQYF
v_call: TRBV4-3; j_call: TRBJ1-2; cdr3_aa: CASSHPDRGLGGYTF
v_call: TRBV19; j_call: TRBJ2-7; cdr3_aa: CASSTHPGYEQYF
v_call: TRBV5-6; j_call: TRBJ2-7; cdr3_aa: CASSPRTSGAKYF
v_call: TRBV12-5; j_call: TRBJ1-5; cdr3_aa: CASGLGGGGRINQPQHF
v_call: TRBV10-3; j_call: TRBJ1-1; cdr3_aa: CAISTGGGGLGTEAFF
v_call: TRBV6-1; j_call: TRBJ2-1; cdr3_aa: CASSESDYNEQFF
v_call: TRBV7-9; j_call: TRBJ2-7; cdr3_aa: CASSRREGSGEQYF